Below, 12 T cell receptor beta chains from the same sample are listed, as sequenced in a study of blood T cell repertoires in COVID-19 (dated by TCRdb to 2020 to 2021). The library relied on the immunoSEQ multiplex PCR assay. TCRdb's version of the immuneACCESS table is confined to in-frame rearrangements and falls short of the full clone set. An unresolved V gene accounts for under half of the shortfall where checked; the remainder is of unknown origin. The sample yields under 300,000 clones; approximately 87% were counted once. 4.6% of the sample lies in the top ten. Sequencing was performed on peripheral blood. The receptors derive from a man between 60 and 70 years old who had recovered from COVID-19.

This clone came up a few times. This chain joins TRBV7-9 and TRBJ2-5; possibly TRBD1 for D (5 bases). Germline V lookup: CDR1 SEHNR, CDR2 FQNEAQ (reference sequence). Trimming shortened V by 6 bases and J by 2 bases, and 10 bases separated the two germline ends. This CDR3 is 13 amino acids long. The chain's CDR3 is CASRAGLQETQYF. The CDR3 DNA is TGTGCCAGCAGAGCAGGGCTGCAAGAGACCCAGTACTTC.

The chain links TRBV19 to TRBJ1-2, with D possibly being TRBD1 (5 bases). Trimming removed 3 bases from V and 0 bases from J, with 8 bases in between. Germline V gives CDR1 LNHDA, CDR2 SQIVND (reference sequence). There are 14 residues in the CDR3. The CDR3 is CASSMTASNYGYTF. CDR3 in DNA: TGTGCCAGTAGTATGACAGCTTCTAACTATGGCTACACCTTC.

The chain joins TRBV7-9 to TRBJ2-7, with 15 bases aligning to TRBD2. V trimming: 3 bases; J trimming: 6 bases; junction bases outside the gene matches: 12. Germline V lookup: CDR1 SEHNR, CDR2 FQNEAQ (reference sequence). The CDR3 has 18 residues. Here the CDR3 DNA reads TGTGCCAGCAGCTTGAGGACTAGCGGGGGGGCCGTGGCGGGCGAGCAGTACTTC. Protein product: CASSLRTSGGAVAGEQYF.

This clone was counted between two and nine times. The chain carries TRBV3-1 (or the pseudogene TRBV3-2) and TRBJ2-5; 8 bases are shared with TRBD2. Unmatched junction bases numbered 7, after V lost 5 bases and J lost 5 bases. CDR1 is LGHDT and CDR2 is YNNKEL in the germline V gene (reference sequence). CDR3 length: 14 residues. CDR3 sequence reads: CASSSGRVIETQYF. The CDR3 DNA follows: TGTGCCAGCAGCTCCGGGAGGGTCATTGAGACCCAGTACTTC.

A few counts support this clone. This rearrangement joins TRBV9 to TRBJ2-2, with 10 positions matching TRBD1. Trimming cost V 4 bases and J 5 bases; bases outside gene matches: 8. The CDR3 runs to 16 residues. Germline CDR1 SGDLS, CDR2 YYNGEE. This CDR3 is CASSLGTGAVTGELFF. CDR3 DNA sequence: TGTGCCAGCAGCTTAGGGACAGGGGCGGTGACCGGGGAGCTGTTTTTT.

V usage is TRBV10-3 and J usage is TRBJ2-1, with 10 positions matching TRBD2. This CDR3 has 15 residues. Trimming took 4 bases from V and 5 from J; bases not matched to a gene: 5. Germline V gene data show CDR1 as ENHRY and CDR2 as SYGVKD. The CDR3: CAISAEAGGNNEQFF. In nucleotides, the CDR3 is TGTGCCATCAGTGCGGAAGCGGGGGGGAACAATGAGCAGTTCTTC.

This chain connects TRBV2 to TRBJ1-2; 10 nucleotides line up with TRBD1. The V and J ends lost 2 bases and 8 bases, in that order; junction bases with no gene match: 5. The germline CDR1 and CDR2 sequences are SNHLY and FYNNEI. This CDR3 contains 14 residues. The CDR3 region has the DNA TGTGCCAGCAGTGAAAAGGGACAGGGGTCCGGCTACACCTTC. Its protein is CASSEKGQGSGYTF.

Here the CDR3 reads CASSQDGGGGTSGYNEQFF. Written as DNA, the CDR3 is TGCGCCAGCAGCCAAGATGGGGGCGGCGGGACTAGCGGGTACAATGAGCAGTTCTTC. The chain joins TRBV4-1 to TRBJ2-1; 12 bases match TRBD2. The germline CDR1 and CDR2 sequences are MGHRA and YSYEKL. The ends lost 0 bases at V and 4 bases at J; junction bases unmatched: 10. This CDR3 spans 19 amino acids.

This CDR3 reads CATSGGDFRTRKETQYF. For the CDR3, the DNA is TGTGCCACCAGTGGGGGGGACTTCCGGACCAGAAAAGAGACCCAGTACTTC. The rearrangement joins TRBV24-1 to TRBJ2-5, with D perhaps matching TRBD2 (6 bases). Trimming stripped 5 bases from V and 3 bases from J, with 21 bases between. Germline CDR1 reads KGHDR; CDR2 reads SFDVKD. The CDR3 runs to 17 residues.

The gene calls are TRBV18 and TRBJ1-3, with D perhaps matching TRBD1 (5 bases). The germline CDR1 and CDR2 sequences are KGHSH and LQKENI. Trimming cost V 6 bases and J 0 bases, with 12 bases left between them. This CDR3 is 15 amino acids long. The CDR3 nucleotides are TGTGCCAGCTCTCCAGACAGTCTCTCTGGAAACACCATATATTTT. It translates to CASSPDSLSGNTIYF.

The V and J genes are TRBV20-1 and TRBJ2-3; D gene uncertain. V lost 4 bases to trimming and J lost 8 bases, with 10 bases between them. The CDR3 loop spans 11 amino acids. Germline V gene sequence: CDR1 DFQATT, CDR2 SNEGSKA (reference sequence). CDR3 amino acids: CSATSTGTQYF. DNA of the CDR3: TGCAGTGCTACCTCCACGGGTACGCAGTATTTT.

CDR3 amino acids: CASSPDSPRSYNEQFF. The CDR3, as DNA: TGTGCCAGTAGTCCCGACAGCCCCAGATCCTACAATGAGCAGTTCTTC. This chain links TRBV19 with TRBJ2-1; TRBD1 is a possible D gene (5 bases). Germline V CDR1 and CDR2: LNHDA, SQIVND (reference sequence). The CDR3 length is 16 residues. Trimming shortened V by 5 bases and J by 1 base, and 15 bases separated the two germline ends.